A selection of T cell receptor beta chains follows, all from one sample in a study of blood T cell repertoires in COVID-19. The protocol was immunoSEQ multiplex PCR, while the TCRdb copy is restricted to in-frame clones and leaves out a portion. There are about 78,000 clones in the sample; more than 75% occur only once, and around 5% lies in the top ten. Sequencing was carried out using peripheral blood. These receptors were collected from a man in his fifties or sixties with active or convalescent COVID-19. Both conserved end residues are part of each CDR3. A D gene is named only where the DNA matches it firmly. Clone sizes are given selectively: once, few, many, or a class where the clone is expanded.

cdr3_length: 14; v_call: TRBV19; j_call: TRBJ2-3; d_call: .; clone_size: few; cdr3_aa: CASSIARGADTQYF; cdr3_nt: TGTGCCAGTAGTATAGCCAGGGGGGCAGATACGCAGTATTTT
cdr3_length: 16; v_call: TRBV24-1; j_call: TRBJ2-3; d_call: TRBD1; clone_size: .; cdr3_aa: CATSDWQGASTDTQYF; cdr3_nt: TGTGCCACCAGTGATTGGCAGGGGGCAAGCACAGATACGCAGTATTTT
cdr3_length: 15; v_call: TRBV9; j_call: TRBJ1-1; d_call: TRBD1; clone_size: .; cdr3_aa: CASSVDGQGETEAFF; cdr3_nt: TGTGCCAGCAGCGTAGACGGACAGGGGGAAACTGAAGCTTTCTTT
cdr3_length: 12; v_call: TRBV6-2/TRBV6-3; j_call: TRBJ2-2; d_call: .; clone_size: few; cdr3_aa: CASSLNTGELFF; cdr3_nt: TGTGCCAGCAGTCTCAACACCGGGGAGCTGTTTTTT
cdr3_length: 15; v_call: TRBV5-1; j_call: TRBJ2-1; d_call: .; clone_size: .; cdr3_aa: CASSLGSVGDNEQFF; cdr3_nt: TGCGCCAGCAGCTTGGGGTCAGTCGGGGACAATGAGCAGTTCTTC
cdr3_length: 15; v_call: TRBV7-2; j_call: TRBJ2-6; d_call: .; clone_size: .; cdr3_aa: CASSLDTSGANVLTF; cdr3_nt: TGTGCCAGCAGCTTAGACACCTCTGGGGCCAACGTCCTGACTTTC
cdr3_length: 14; v_call: TRBV6-6; j_call: TRBJ1-6; d_call: TRBD1; clone_size: .; cdr3_aa: CASSPTGGDSPLHF; cdr3_nt: TGTGCCAGCAGTCCCACAGGGGGGGATTCACCCCTCCACTTT
cdr3_length: 15; v_call: TRBV11-2; j_call: TRBJ2-2; d_call: TRBD1; clone_size: .; cdr3_aa: CASSADRAYTGELFF; cdr3_nt: TGTGCCAGCAGCGCAGACAGGGCATACACCGGGGAGCTGTTTTTT
cdr3_length: 14; v_call: TRBV10-1; j_call: TRBJ1-6; d_call: .; clone_size: few; cdr3_aa: CASSELAGDSPLHF; cdr3_nt: TGCGCCAGCAGTGAGTTGGCAGGGGATTCACCCCTCCACTTT
cdr3_length: 15; v_call: TRBV24-1; j_call: TRBJ2-7; d_call: .; clone_size: .; cdr3_aa: CATSDPRQASYEQYF; cdr3_nt: TGTGCCACCAGTGATCCCCGACAGGCGTCCTACGAGCAGTACTTC
cdr3_length: 16; v_call: TRBV6-1; j_call: TRBJ2-3; d_call: .; clone_size: once; cdr3_aa: CASSGQTSFRADTQYF; cdr3_nt: TGTGCCAGCAGTGGCCAGACTAGTTTTAGGGCAGATACGCAGTATTTT
cdr3_length: 17; v_call: TRBV28; j_call: TRBJ1-4; d_call: .; clone_size: .; cdr3_aa: CASSLRTGLTTNEKLFF; cdr3_nt: TGTGCCAGCAGTTTGAGAACAGGGCTCACAACTAATGAAAAACTGTTTTTT
cdr3_length: 14; v_call: TRBV7-7; j_call: TRBJ2-1; d_call: TRBD2; clone_size: .; cdr3_aa: CASSPGGLYNEQFF; cdr3_nt: TGTGCCAGCAGCCCCGGGGGACTATACAATGAGCAGTTCTTC
cdr3_length: 17; v_call: TRBV15; j_call: TRBJ1-2; d_call: TRBD1; clone_size: .; cdr3_aa: CATSRDLGQGAYYGYTF; cdr3_nt: TGTGCCACCAGCAGAGATCTGGGACAGGGGGCCTACTATGGCTACACCTTC
cdr3_length: 15; v_call: TRBV5-1; j_call: TRBJ1-3; d_call: .; clone_size: few; cdr3_aa: CASSLDRSSGNTIYF; cdr3_nt: TGCGCCAGCAGCTTGGACAGGAGCTCTGGAAACACCATATATTTT
cdr3_length: 13; v_call: TRBV30; j_call: TRBJ1-1; d_call: .; clone_size: .; cdr3_aa: CAWSVLPGTEAFF; cdr3_nt: TGTGCCTGGAGTGTACTCCCGGGTACTGAAGCTTTCTTT
cdr3_length: 16; v_call: TRBV4-1; j_call: TRBJ2-5; d_call: TRBD1; clone_size: once; cdr3_aa: CASSQVGTGGARTQYF; cdr3_nt: TGCGCCAGCAGCCAAGTGGGAACAGGGGGCGCGCGGACCCAGTACTTC
cdr3_length: 15; v_call: TRBV28; j_call: TRBJ2-7; d_call: .; clone_size: few; cdr3_aa: CASSLPGTPTYEQYF; cdr3_nt: TGTGCCAGCAGCCTACCGGGGACACCTACCTACGAGCAGTACTTC
cdr3_length: 13; v_call: TRBV27; j_call: TRBJ1-2; d_call: TRBD1; clone_size: .; cdr3_aa: CASSFWTGDGYTF; cdr3_nt: TGTGCCAGCAGTTTCTGGACAGGGGATGGCTACACCTTC
cdr3_length: 13; v_call: TRBV15; j_call: TRBJ1-5; d_call: .; clone_size: .; cdr3_aa: CATSRDPGEPQHF; cdr3_nt: TGTGCCACCAGCAGAGATCCGGGAGAGCCCCAGCATTTT
cdr3_length: 15; v_call: TRBV27; j_call: TRBJ1-1; d_call: .; clone_size: .; cdr3_aa: CASSLSSGGYTEAFF; cdr3_nt: TGTGCCAGCAGTTTATCCTCCGGGGGGTACACTGAAGCTTTCTTT
cdr3_length: 12; v_call: TRBV10-1; j_call: TRBJ2-5; d_call: .; clone_size: few; cdr3_aa: CASSGPTGTQYF; cdr3_nt: TGCGCCAGCAGTGGGCCCACAGGGACCCAGTACTTC
cdr3_length: 16; v_call: TRBV18; j_call: TRBJ1-2; d_call: .; clone_size: .; cdr3_aa: CASSPGGMKTNYGYTF; cdr3_nt: TGTGCCAGCTCACCGGGGGGAATGAAAACTAACTATGGCTACACCTTC
cdr3_length: 13; v_call: TRBV6-6; j_call: TRBJ1-6; d_call: .; clone_size: .; cdr3_aa: CASSGDKSSPLHF; cdr3_nt: TGTGCCAGCAGTGGGGACAAAAGTTCACCCCTCCACTTT
cdr3_length: 14; v_call: TRBV18; j_call: TRBJ1-4; d_call: .; clone_size: .; cdr3_aa: CASSPGATNEKLFF; cdr3_nt: TGTGCCAGCTCCCCGGGGGCAACTAATGAAAAACTGTTTTTT
cdr3_length: 13; v_call: TRBV6-5; j_call: TRBJ2-5; d_call: .; clone_size: .; cdr3_aa: CASTGVLEETQYF; cdr3_nt: TGTGCCAGCACAGGGGTTTTGGAAGAGACCCAGTACTTC
cdr3_length: 13; v_call: TRBV29-1; j_call: TRBJ1-4; d_call: .; clone_size: .; cdr3_aa: CSCRDMANEKLFF; cdr3_nt: TGCAGCTGTCGGGACATGGCGAATGAAAAACTGTTTTTT
cdr3_length: 14; v_call: TRBV2; j_call: TRBJ2-5; d_call: TRBD1; clone_size: .; cdr3_aa: CASAGDRGVETQYF; cdr3_nt: TGTGCCAGCGCCGGGGACAGGGGGGTAGAGACCCAGTACTTC
cdr3_length: 16; v_call: TRBV7-2; j_call: TRBJ2-5; d_call: TRBD1; clone_size: .; cdr3_aa: CASSLSPTGGGETQYF; cdr3_nt: TGTGCCAGCAGCTTAAGTCCGACAGGGGGCGGAGAGACCCAGTACTTC
cdr3_length: 13; v_call: TRBV29-1; j_call: TRBJ1-1; d_call: .; clone_size: few; cdr3_aa: CSVERGANTEAFF; cdr3_nt: TGCAGCGTTGAAAGGGGTGCGAACACTGAAGCTTTCTTT
cdr3_length: 15; v_call: TRBV18; j_call: TRBJ2-7; d_call: TRBD2; clone_size: .; cdr3_aa: CASAALASGPYEQYF; cdr3_nt: TGTGCCAGCGCCGCCTTGGCTAGCGGCCCCTACGAGCAGTACTTC
cdr3_length: 18; v_call: TRBV7-9; j_call: TRBJ2-6; d_call: TRBD1; clone_size: medium-sized; cdr3_aa: CASSSAGTGASGANVLTF; cdr3_nt: TGTGCCAGCAGCTCAGCCGGGACAGGGGCTTCTGGGGCCAACGTCCTGACTTTC
cdr3_length: 14; v_call: TRBV18; j_call: TRBJ1-5; d_call: .; clone_size: .; cdr3_aa: CASSPSGVRGPQHF; cdr3_nt: TGTGCCAGCTCACCGTCGGGGGTCCGCGGGCCCCAGCATTTT
cdr3_length: 16; v_call: TRBV5-1; j_call: TRBJ1-3; d_call: .; clone_size: .; cdr3_aa: CASSRDPTGSGNTIYF; cdr3_nt: TGCGCCAGCAGCCGGGACCCAACAGGGTCGGGAAACACCATATATTTT
cdr3_length: 22; v_call: TRBV5-1; j_call: TRBJ1-2; d_call: TRBD1; clone_size: .; cdr3_aa: CASSFTPGQGSPRPSRGYGYTF; cdr3_nt: TGCGCCAGCAGCTTTACTCCGGGACAGGGGTCACCCCGGCCGTCGAGGGGATATGGCTACACCTTC
cdr3_length: 14; v_call: TRBV19; j_call: TRBJ2-3; d_call: TRBD1; clone_size: .; cdr3_aa: CASSSRQGADTQYF; cdr3_nt: TGTGCCAGTAGTTCCCGACAGGGAGCAGATACGCAGTATTTT
cdr3_length: 15; v_call: TRBV6-1; j_call: TRBJ1-5; d_call: .; clone_size: .; cdr3_aa: CASSEVSVGNQPQHF; cdr3_nt: TGTGCCAGCAGTGAAGTTTCAGTTGGCAATCAGCCCCAGCATTTT
cdr3_length: 13; v_call: TRBV14; j_call: TRBJ1-1; d_call: TRBD1; clone_size: .; cdr3_aa: CASSFRQGAEAFF; cdr3_nt: TGTGCCAGCAGCTTCCGACAGGGAGCTGAAGCTTTCTTT
cdr3_length: 15; v_call: TRBV24-1; j_call: TRBJ1-4; d_call: TRBD1; clone_size: .; cdr3_aa: CATSDRTGGGEKLFF; cdr3_nt: TGTGCCACCAGTGATCGGACAGGGGGCGGTGAAAAACTGTTTTTT
cdr3_length: 14; v_call: TRBV6-4; j_call: TRBJ2-6; d_call: .; clone_size: .; cdr3_aa: CASSEGAGANVLTF; cdr3_nt: TGTGCCAGCAGTGAAGGGGCTGGGGCCAACGTCCTGACTTTC
cdr3_length: 14; v_call: TRBV6-2/TRBV6-3; j_call: TRBJ1-1; d_call: .; clone_size: few; cdr3_aa: CASSYEALNTEAFF; cdr3_nt: TGTGCCAGCAGTTACGAGGCTTTGAACACTGAAGCTTTCTTT
cdr3_length: 19; v_call: TRBV5-1; j_call: TRBJ2-6; d_call: .; clone_size: .; cdr3_aa: CASSLEGLAPDSGANVLTF; cdr3_nt: TGCGCCAGCAGCTTGGAAGGCCTAGCGCCTGACTCTGGGGCCAACGTCCTGACTTTC
cdr3_length: 15; v_call: TRBV3-1/TRBV3-2; j_call: TRBJ1-5; d_call: .; clone_size: .; cdr3_aa: CASSQDTAGNQPQHF; cdr3_nt: TGTGCCAGCAGCCAAGATACCGCAGGCAATCAGCCCCAGCATTTT
cdr3_length: 14; v_call: TRBV11-3; j_call: TRBJ2-1; d_call: TRBD2; clone_size: .; cdr3_aa: CASSSGLAGNEQFF; cdr3_nt: TGTGCCAGCAGCTCCGGACTAGCGGGGAATGAGCAGTTCTTC
cdr3_length: 18; v_call: TRBV4-1; j_call: TRBJ2-1; d_call: TRBD2; clone_size: .; cdr3_aa: CASSQVDMGLAGVNEQFF; cdr3_nt: TGCGCCAGCAGCCAGGTAGATATGGGACTAGCGGGGGTTAATGAGCAGTTCTTC
cdr3_length: 15; v_call: TRBV28; j_call: TRBJ2-5; d_call: TRBD2; clone_size: .; cdr3_aa: CASSFKGGWQETQYF; cdr3_nt: TGTGCCAGCAGTTTTAAGGGAGGGTGGCAAGAGACCCAGTACTTC
cdr3_length: 16; v_call: TRBV4-3; j_call: TRBJ2-1; d_call: TRBD2; clone_size: .; cdr3_aa: CASSPIAGGRMREQFF; cdr3_nt: TGCGCCAGCAGCCCCATAGCGGGGGGAAGGATGCGTGAGCAGTTCTTC